This T cell receptor (beta chain) is drawn from a study of OX40 agonist ivuxolimab in advanced cancers. Study in general: Treatment received earlier with anti-PD-1, anti-PD-L1 or anti-CTLA-4 agents was allowed, and less than 45% had some.

This CDR3 region has 12 residues. V was cut by 0 bases and J by 4 bases, with 3 bases left in between. Germline CDR1 is SGHNT and CDR2 is YYREEE (reference sequence). Some clones are missing from TCRdb's copy, which holds only in-frame ones; the method was immunoSEQ multiplex PCR. This table has tens of thousands of clones, roughly 84% appearing once. The receptor comes from an adult with an advanced solid tumor such as melanoma, head and neck, liver or kidney cancer. The rearrangement links TRBV5-4 to TRBJ2-3; D gene unclear. The sample was CD4+ or CD8+ T cells sorted from blood, taken in a trial of the OX40 agonist ivuxolimab. CDR3 sequence: CASSLVSDTQYF. The CDR3 nucleotides read TGTGCCAGCAGCTTGGTATCAGATACGCAGTATTTT.